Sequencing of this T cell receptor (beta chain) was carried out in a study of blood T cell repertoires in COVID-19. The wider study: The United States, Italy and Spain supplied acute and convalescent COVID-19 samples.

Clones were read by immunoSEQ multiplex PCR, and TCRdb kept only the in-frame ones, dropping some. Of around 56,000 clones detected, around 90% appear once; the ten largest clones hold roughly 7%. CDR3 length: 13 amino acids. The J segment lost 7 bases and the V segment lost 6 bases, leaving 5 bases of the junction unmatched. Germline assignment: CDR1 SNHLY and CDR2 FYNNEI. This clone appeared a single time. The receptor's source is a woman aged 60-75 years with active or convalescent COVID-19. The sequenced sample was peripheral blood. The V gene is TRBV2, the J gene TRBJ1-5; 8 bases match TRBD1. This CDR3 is CASSSGDRQPQHF. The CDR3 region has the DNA TGTGCCAGCAGCTCAGGGGACAGGCAGCCCCAGCATTTT.